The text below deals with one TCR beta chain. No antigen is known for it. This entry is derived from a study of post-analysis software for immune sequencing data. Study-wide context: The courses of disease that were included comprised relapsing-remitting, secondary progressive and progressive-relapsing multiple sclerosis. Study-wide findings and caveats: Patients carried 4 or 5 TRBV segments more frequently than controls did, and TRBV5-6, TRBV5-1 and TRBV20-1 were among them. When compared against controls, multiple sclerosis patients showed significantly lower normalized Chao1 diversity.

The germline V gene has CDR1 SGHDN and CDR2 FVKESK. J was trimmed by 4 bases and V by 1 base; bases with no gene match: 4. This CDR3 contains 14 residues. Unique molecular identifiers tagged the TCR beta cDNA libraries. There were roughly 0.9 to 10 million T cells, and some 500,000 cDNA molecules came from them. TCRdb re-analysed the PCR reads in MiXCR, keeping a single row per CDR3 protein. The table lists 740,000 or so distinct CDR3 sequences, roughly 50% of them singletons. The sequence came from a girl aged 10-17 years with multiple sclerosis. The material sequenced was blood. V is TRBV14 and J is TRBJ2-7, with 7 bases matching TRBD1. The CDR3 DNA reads TGTGCCAGCAGCCAAGTCGACAGGGAGTACGAGCAGTACTTC. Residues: CASSQVDREYEQYF.